This T cell receptor (beta chain) emerged from a study of cytomegalovirus exposure and HLA in healthy donors. The CDR3 runs 13 residues. V was clipped by 7 bases and J by 3 bases, with 9 bases between them. Looked up from germline, CDR1 is SGHAT and CDR2 is FQNNGV. Study results and limitations: Later examination showed HLA-associated TCR beta chains had greater clonal expansion than equally common others.

Of note for this clone: Antigen specificity is unknown.

PCR used 60 Vbeta primers and 13 Jbeta primers. Sequenced by immunoSEQ multiplex PCR; TCRdb stores in-frame clones only, minus some. This table holds about 140,000 clones. Input material: PBMCs. This receptor was taken from a woman between 18 and 29 years old in good health and CMV-seronegative. V gene TRBV11-2 combines with J gene TRBJ2-2; D perhaps matches TRBD1 (6 bases). DNA for the CDR3: TGTGCCAGCACCCAGGGGTACACCGGGGAGCTGTTTTTT. This codes for CASTQGYTGELFF.